This T cell receptor beta chain originates from a study of blood T cell repertoires in COVID-19. The assay was immunoSEQ multiplex PCR, and TCRdb's table has in-frame clones only and misses some. This sample has about 170,000 clones, with roughly 84% found just once. V lost 6 bases and J 1 base, leaving 6 bases between the germline ends. CDR1 MDHEN and CDR2 SYDVKM come from the germline V gene. This CDR3 has 12 amino acids. This receptor was identified in a man between 60 and 75 years old who had recovered from COVID-19. Material for sequencing was peripheral blood. The V and J genes are TRBV28 and TRBJ2-5; D is undetermined. CDR3 residues: CASRSTQETQYF. The CDR3 region has the DNA TGTGCCAGCAGGAGCACCCAAGAGACCCAGTACTTC.